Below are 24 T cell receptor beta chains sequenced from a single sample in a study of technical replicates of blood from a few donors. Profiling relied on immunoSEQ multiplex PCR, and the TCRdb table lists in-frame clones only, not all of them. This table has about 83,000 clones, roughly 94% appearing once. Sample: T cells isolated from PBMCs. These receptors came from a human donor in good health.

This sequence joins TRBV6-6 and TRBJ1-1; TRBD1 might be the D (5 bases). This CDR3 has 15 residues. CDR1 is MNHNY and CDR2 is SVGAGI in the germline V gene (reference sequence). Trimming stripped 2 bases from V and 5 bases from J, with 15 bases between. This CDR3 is CASSYPKDGGTEAFF. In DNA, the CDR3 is TGTGCCAGCAGTTACCCTAAGGACGGGGGAACTGAAGCTTTCTTT.

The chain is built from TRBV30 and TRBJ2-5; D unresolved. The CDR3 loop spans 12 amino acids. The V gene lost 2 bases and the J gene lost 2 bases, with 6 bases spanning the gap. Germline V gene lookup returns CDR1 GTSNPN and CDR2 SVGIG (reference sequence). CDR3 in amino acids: CAWSFSQETQYF. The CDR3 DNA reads TGTGCCTGGAGTTTCAGTCAAGAGACCCAGTACTTC.

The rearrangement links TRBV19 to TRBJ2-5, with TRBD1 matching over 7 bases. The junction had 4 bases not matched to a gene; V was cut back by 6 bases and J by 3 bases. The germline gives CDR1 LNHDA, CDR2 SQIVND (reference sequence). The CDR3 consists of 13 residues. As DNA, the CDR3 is TGTGCCAGTAGGGGTACAGGGGAAGAGACCCAGTACTTC. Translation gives CASRGTGEETQYF.

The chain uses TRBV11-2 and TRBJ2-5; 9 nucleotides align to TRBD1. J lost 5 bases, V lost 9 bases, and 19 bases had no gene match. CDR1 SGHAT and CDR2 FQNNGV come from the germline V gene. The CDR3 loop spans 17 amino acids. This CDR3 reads CASSFRLQGAGIETQYF. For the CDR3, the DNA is TGTGCCAGTTCTTTCCGTCTACAGGGGGCTGGGATCGAGACCCAGTACTTC. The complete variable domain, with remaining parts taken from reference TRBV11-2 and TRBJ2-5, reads EAGVAQSPRYKIIEKRQSVAFWCNPISGHATLYWYQQILGQGPKLLIQFQNNGVVDDSQLPKDRFSAERLKGVDSTLKIQPAKLEDSAVYLCASSFRLQGAGIETQYFGPGTRLLVL.

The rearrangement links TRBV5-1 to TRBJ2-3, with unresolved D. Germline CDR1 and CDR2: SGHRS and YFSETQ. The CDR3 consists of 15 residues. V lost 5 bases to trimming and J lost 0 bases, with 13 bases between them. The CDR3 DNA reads TGCGCCAGCAGAGTCGGAGAGATGAGCACAGATACGCAGTATTTT. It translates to CASRVGEMSTDTQYF. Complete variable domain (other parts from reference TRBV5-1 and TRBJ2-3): KAGVTQTPRYLIKTRGQQVTLSCSPISGHRSVSWYQQTPGQGLQFLFEYFSETQRNKGNFPGRFSGRQFSNSRSEMNVSTLELGDSALYLCASRVGEMSTDTQYFGPGTRLTVL.

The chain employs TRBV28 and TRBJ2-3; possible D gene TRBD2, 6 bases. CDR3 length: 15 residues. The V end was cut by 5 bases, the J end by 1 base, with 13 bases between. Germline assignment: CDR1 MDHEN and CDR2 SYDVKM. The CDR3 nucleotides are TGTGCCAGCAGTGCAAGCGGAGGGGGCACAGATACGCAGTATTTT. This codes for CASSASGGGTDTQYF.

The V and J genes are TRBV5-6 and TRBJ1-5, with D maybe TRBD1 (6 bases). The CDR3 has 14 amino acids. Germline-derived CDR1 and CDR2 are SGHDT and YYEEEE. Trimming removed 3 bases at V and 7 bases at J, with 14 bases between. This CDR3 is CASSYWVGGQPQHF. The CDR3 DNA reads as TGTGCCAGCAGCTATTGGGTAGGGGGACAGCCCCAGCATTTT. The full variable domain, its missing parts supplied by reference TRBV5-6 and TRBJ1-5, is DAGVTQSPTHLIKTRGQQVTLRCSPKSGHDTVSWYQQALGQGPQFIFQYYEEEERQRGNFPDRFSGHQFPNYSSELNVNALLLGDSALYLCASSYWVGGQPQHFGDGTRLSIL.

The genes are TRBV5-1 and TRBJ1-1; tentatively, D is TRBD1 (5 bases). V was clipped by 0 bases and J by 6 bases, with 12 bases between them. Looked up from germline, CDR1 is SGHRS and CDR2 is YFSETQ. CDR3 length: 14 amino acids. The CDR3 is CASSLVGGIAEAFF. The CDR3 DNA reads TGCGCCAGCAGCTTGGTGGGGGGAATTGCTGAAGCTTTCTTT.

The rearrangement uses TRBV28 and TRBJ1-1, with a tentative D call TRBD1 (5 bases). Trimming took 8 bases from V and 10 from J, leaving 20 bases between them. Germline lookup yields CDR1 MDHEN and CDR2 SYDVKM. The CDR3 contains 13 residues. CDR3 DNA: TGTGCCAGCGGAATCGGAGCGGGCGGGACAGCTTTCTTT. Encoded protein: CASGIGAGGTAFF.

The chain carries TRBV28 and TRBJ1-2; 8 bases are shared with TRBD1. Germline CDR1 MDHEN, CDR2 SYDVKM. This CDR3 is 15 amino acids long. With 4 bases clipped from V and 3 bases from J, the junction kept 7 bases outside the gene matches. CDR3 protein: CASSSLGTGHYGYTF. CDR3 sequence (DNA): TGTGCCAGCAGTTCTTTAGGGACAGGCCACTATGGCTACACCTTC.

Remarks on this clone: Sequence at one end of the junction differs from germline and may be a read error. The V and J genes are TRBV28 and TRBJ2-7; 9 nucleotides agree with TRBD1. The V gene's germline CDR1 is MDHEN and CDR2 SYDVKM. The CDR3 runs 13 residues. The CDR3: CASIIPGQGIADF. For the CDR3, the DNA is TGTGCCAGTATTATCCCGGGACAGGGAATTGCCGACTTC. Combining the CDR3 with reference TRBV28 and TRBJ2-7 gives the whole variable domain DVKVTQSSRYLVKRTGEKVFLECVQDMDHENMFWYRQDPGLGLRLIYFSYDVKMKEKGDIPEGYSVSREKKERFSLILESASTNQTSMYLCASIIPGQGIADFGPGTRLTVT.

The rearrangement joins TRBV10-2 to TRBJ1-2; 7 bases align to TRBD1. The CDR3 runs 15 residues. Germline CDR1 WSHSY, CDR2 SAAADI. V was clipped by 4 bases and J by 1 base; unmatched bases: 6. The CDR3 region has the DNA TGCGCCAGCAGTGGCCTGACAGGGATTAACTATGGCTACACCTTC. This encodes CASSGLTGINYGYTF.

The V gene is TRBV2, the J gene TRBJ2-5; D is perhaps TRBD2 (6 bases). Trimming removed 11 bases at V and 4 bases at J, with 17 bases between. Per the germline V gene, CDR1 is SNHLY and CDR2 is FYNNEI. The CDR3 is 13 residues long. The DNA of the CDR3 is TGTGCCTACGGGAGCTTACTCGGAGAGACCCAGTACTTC. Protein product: CAYGSLLGETQYF.

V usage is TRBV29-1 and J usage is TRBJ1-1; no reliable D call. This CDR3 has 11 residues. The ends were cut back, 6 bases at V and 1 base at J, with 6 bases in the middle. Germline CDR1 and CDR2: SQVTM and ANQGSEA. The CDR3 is CSVNRNTEAFF. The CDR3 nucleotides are TGCAGCGTAAACAGGAACACTGAAGCTTTCTTT.

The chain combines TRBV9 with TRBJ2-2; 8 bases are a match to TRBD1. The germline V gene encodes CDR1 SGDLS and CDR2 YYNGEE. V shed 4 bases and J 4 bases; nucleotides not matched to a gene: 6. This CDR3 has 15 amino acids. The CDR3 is CASSSQGAGTGELFF. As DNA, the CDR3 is TGTGCCAGCAGCTCGCAGGGGGCGGGCACCGGGGAGCTGTTTTTT.

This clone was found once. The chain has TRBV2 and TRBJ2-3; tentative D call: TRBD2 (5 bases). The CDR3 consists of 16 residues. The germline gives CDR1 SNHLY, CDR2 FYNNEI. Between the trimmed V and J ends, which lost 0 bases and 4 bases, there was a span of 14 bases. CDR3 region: CASSEAVGSVADTQYF. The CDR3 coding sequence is TGTGCCAGCAGTGAAGCGGTGGGTAGCGTGGCAGATACGCAGTATTTT.

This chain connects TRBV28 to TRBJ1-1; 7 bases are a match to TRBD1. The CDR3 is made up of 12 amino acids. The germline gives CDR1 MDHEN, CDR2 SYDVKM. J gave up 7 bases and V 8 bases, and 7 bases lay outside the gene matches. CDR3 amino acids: CASGQDRSEAFF. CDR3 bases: TGTGCCAGCGGTCAGGACAGGAGTGAAGCTTTCTTT.

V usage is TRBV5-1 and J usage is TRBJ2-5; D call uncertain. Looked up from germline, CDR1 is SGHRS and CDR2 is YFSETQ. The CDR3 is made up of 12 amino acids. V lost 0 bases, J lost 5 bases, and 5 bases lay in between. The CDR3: CASSLAMETQYF. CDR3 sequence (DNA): TGCGCCAGCAGCTTGGCCATGGAGACCCAGTACTTC.

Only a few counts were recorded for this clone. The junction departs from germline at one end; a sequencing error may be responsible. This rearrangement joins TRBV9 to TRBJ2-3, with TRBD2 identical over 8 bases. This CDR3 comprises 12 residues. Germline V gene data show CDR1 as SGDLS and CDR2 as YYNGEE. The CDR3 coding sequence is TGTGCCAGCAGCGTAGGGACTAGCCCGCCGAATTTT. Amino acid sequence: CASSVGTSPPNF.

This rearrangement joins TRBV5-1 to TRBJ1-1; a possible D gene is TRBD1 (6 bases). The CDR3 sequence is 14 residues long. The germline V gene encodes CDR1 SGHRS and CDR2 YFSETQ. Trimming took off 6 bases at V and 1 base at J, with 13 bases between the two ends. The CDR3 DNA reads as TGCGCCAGCACCCCTGACAGGCAGAACACTGAAGCTTTCTTT. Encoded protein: CASTPDRQNTEAFF.

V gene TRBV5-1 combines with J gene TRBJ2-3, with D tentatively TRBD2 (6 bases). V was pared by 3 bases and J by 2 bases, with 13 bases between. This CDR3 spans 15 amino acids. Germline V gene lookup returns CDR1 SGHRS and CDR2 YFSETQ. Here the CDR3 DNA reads TGCGCCAGCAGCTCCCGTTCTAGCGCCACAGATACGCAGTATTTT. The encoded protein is CASSSRSSATDTQYF.

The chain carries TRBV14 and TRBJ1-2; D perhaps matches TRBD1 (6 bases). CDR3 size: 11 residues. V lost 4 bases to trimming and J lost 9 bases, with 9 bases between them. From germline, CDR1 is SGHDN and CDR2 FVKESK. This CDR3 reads CASSLGQSYTF. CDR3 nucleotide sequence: TGTGCCAGCAGCCTAGGACAGAGCTACACCTTC. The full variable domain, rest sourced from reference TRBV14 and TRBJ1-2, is EAGVTQFPSHSVIEKGQTVTLRCDPISGHDNLYWYRRVMGKEIKFLLHFVKESKQDESGMPNNRFLAERTGGTYSTLKVQPAELEDSGVYFCASSLGQSYTFGSGTRLTVV.

The DNA for the CDR3 is TGTGCCAGCAGCGGTAGTACGGGAGAGACCCAGTACTTC. Translating gives CASSGSTGETQYF. The V and J genes are TRBV28 and TRBJ2-5, with D unresolved. V was clipped by 6 bases and J by 4 bases, with 12 bases between them. The CDR3 is made up of 13 amino acids. Germline CDR1 and CDR2: MDHEN and SYDVKM.

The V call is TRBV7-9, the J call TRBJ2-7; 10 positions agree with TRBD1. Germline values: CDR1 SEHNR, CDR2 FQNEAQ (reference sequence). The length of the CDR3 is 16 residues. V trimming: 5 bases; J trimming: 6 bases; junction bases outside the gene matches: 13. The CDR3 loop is CASSREPGTGVAEQYF. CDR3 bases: TGTGCCAGCAGCCGTGAACCCGGGACAGGGGTGGCCGAGCAGTACTTC.